This T cell receptor (beta chain) appears in the sequencing data of a study of OX40 agonist ivuxolimab in advanced cancers. This CDR3 comprises 15 residues. Germline values: CDR1 LNHDA, CDR2 SQIVND (reference sequence). Trimming took 5 bases from V and 1 from J; bases not matched to a gene: 7. Study-level findings and limits: In CD8+ T cells, expanded clones were on average more numerous than in CD4+.

The repertoire was sequenced with immunoSEQ multiplex PCR; TCRdb's copy has only in-frame clones and lacks some. The sample includes approximately 58,000 clones, approximately 80% of them seen just once. This clone was seen once. The antigen is undetermined. This receptor was obtained from an adult with an advanced solid tumor such as melanoma, head and neck, liver or kidney cancer. This sequence joins TRBV19 and TRBJ1-1; 7 bases fit TRBD1. Here the sequenced sample was CD4+ or CD8+ T cells sorted from blood, taken in a trial of the OX40 agonist ivuxolimab. CDR3 loop: CASSLYRGGNTEAFF. The CDR3 nucleotides read TGTGCCAGTAGTCTTTACAGGGGCGGGAACACTGAAGCTTTCTTT.